This T cell receptor (beta chain) was sequenced in a study of shared clonotypes between healthy human individuals. For the study at large: Donors, aged 18 to 49, were two women and a few men.

TCRdb's table, derived via immunoSEQ multiplex PCR, lists solely in-frame clones and lacks some. The table has hundreds of thousands of clones, more than 70% seen once. All donors were Caucasian adults living in Nashville, Tennessee. The CDR3 extends over 17 amino acids. The sequence came from a woman in her twenties or thirties in good health. What was sequenced was memory CD4+ T cells sorted from blood. The subset was: CD45RA-negative fraction. The chain recombines TRBV21-1 with TRBJ1-3; the table gives TRBD1 as D, unverified against the DNA. TRBV21-1 is designated a pseudogene. CDR3 amino acids: CASSKVFRVSSGNTIYF. CDR3 DNA sequence: TGTGCCAGCAGCAAAGTCTTCAGGGTGAGCTCTGGAAACACCATATATTTT.